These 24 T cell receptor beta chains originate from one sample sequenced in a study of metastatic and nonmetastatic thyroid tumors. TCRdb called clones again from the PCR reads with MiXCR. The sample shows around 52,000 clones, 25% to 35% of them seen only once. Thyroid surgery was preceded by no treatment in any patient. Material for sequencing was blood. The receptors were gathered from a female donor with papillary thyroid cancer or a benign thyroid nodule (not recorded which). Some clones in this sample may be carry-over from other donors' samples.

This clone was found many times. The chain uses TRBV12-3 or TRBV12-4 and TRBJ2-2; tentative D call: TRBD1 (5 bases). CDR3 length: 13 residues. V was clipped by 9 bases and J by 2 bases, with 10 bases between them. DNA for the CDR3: TGTGCCAGTCGGACACCTAACACCGGGGAGCTGTTTTTT. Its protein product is CASRTPNTGELFF.

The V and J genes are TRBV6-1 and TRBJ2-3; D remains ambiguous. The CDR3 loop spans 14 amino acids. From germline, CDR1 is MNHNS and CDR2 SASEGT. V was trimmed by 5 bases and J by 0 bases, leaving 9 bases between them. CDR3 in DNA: TGTGCCAGCAGTCCCGGAACTAGCACAGATACGCAGTATTTT. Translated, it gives CASSPGTSTDTQYF.

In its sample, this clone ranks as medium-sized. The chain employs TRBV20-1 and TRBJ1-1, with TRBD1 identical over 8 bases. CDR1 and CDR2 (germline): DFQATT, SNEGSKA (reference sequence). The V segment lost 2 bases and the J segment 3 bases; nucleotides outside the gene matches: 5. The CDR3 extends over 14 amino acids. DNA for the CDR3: TGCAGTGCTAGATCCGGACAGGGTGACACTGAAGCTTTCTTT. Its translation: CSARSGQGDTEAFF.

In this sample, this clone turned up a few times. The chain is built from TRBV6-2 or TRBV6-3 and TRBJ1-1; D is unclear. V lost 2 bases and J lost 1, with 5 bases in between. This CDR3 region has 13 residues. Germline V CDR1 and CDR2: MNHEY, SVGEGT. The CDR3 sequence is CASSYAENTEAFF. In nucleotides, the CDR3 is TGTGCCAGCAGTTACGCAGAGAACACTGAAGCTTTCTTT.

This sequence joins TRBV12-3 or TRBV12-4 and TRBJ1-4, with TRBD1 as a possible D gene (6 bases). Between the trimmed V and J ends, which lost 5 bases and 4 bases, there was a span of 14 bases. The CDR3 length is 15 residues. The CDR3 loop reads CASSPQEGGNEKLFF. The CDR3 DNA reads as TGTGCCAGCAGTCCCCAGGAGGGGGGTAATGAAAAACTGTTTTTT.

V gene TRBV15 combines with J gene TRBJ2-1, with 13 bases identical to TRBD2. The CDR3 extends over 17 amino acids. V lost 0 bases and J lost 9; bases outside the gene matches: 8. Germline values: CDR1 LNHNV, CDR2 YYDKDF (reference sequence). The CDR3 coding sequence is TGTGCCACCAGCAGAGATCTAGGGACTAGCGGGATAAGTGAGCAGTTCTTC. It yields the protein CATSRDLGTSGISEQFF.

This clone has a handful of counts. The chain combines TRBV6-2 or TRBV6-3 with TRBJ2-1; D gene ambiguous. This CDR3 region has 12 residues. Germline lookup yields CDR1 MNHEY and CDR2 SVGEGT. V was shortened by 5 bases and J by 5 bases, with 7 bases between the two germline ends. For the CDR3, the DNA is TGTGCCAGCAGTGACGCGGACAATGAGCAGTTCTTC. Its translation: CASSDADNEQFF.

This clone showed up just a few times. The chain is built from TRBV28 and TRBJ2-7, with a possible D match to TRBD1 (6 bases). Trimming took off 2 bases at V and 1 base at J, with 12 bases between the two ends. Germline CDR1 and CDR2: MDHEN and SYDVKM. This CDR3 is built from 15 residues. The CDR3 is CASSLRQVKSYEQYF. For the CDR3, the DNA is TGTGCCAGCAGTTTACGACAGGTTAAATCCTACGAGCAGTACTTC.

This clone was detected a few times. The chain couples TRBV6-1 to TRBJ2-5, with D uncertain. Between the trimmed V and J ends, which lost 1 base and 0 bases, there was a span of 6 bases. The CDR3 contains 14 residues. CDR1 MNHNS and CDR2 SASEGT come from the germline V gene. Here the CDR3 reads CASSEGGNQETQYF. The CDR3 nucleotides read TGTGCCAGCAGTGAAGGGGGAAACCAAGAGACCCAGTACTTC.

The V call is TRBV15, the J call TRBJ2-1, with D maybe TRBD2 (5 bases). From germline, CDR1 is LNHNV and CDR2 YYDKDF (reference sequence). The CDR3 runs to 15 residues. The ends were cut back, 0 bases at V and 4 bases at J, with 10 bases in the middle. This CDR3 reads CATSRDREPYNEQFF. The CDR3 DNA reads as TGTGCCACCAGCAGAGATAGGGAGCCTTACAATGAGCAGTTCTTC.

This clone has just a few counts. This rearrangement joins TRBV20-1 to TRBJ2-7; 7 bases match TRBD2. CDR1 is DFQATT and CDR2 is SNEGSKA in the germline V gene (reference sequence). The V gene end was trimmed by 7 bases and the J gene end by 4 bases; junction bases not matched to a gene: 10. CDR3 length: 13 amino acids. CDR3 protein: CSVDPSGVYEQYF. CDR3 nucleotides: TGCAGTGTTGACCCTAGCGGAGTATACGAGCAGTACTTC.

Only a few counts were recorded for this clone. CDR3 in DNA: TGTGCCTTGAGTAAGCCACGCGGGGGCTACACCTTC. This codes for CALSKPRGGYTF. The chain combines TRBV28 with TRBJ1-2; D uncertain. V lost 11 bases and J 8 bases, leaving 18 bases between the germline ends. This CDR3 is 12 amino acids long. Germline lookup yields CDR1 MDHEN and CDR2 SYDVKM.

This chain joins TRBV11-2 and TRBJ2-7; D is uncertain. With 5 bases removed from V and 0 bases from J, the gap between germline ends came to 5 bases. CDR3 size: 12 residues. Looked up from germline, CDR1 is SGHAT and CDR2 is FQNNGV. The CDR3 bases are TGTGCCAGCAGCCCCATCTCCTACGAGCAGTACTTC. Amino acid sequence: CASSPISYEQYF.

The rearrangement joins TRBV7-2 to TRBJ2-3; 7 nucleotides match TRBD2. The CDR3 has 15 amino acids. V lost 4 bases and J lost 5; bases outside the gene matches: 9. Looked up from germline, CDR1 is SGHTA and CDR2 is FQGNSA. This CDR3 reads CASSYSGPRGDTQYF. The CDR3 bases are TGTGCCAGCAGCTATAGCGGGCCGCGGGGAGATACGCAGTATTTT. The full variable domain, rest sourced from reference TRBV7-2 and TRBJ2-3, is GAGVSQSPSNKVTEKGKDVELRCDPISGHTALYWYRQSLGQGLEFLIYFQGNSAPDKSGLPSDRFSAERTGGSVSTLTIQRTQQEDSAVYLCASSYSGPRGDTQYFGPGTRLTVL.

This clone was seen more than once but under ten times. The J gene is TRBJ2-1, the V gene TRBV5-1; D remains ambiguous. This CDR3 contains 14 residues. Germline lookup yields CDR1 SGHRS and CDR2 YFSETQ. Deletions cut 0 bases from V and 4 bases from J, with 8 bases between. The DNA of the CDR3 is TGCGCCAGCAGCTTGGAGCAGTTGTACAATGAGCAGTTCTTC. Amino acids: CASSLEQLYNEQFF.

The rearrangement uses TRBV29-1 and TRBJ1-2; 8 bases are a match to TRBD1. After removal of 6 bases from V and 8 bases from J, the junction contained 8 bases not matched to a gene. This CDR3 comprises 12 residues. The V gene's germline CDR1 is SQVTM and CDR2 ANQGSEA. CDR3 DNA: TGCAGCGTGTCAGGGGGCGCGGAAGGCTACACCTTC. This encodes CSVSGGAEGYTF.

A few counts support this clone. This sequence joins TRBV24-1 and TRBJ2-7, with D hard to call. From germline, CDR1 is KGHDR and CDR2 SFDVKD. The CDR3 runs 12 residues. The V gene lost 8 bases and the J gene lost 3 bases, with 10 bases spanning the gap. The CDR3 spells CATTGRHYEQYF. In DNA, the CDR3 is TGTGCCACCACCGGGCGGCACTACGAGCAGTACTTC.

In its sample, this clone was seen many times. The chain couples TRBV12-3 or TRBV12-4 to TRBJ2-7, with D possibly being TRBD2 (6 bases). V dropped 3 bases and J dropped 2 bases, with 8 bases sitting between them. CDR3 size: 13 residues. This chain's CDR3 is CASSLREPYEQYF. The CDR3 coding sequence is TGTGCCAGCAGTTTGCGGGAACCCTACGAGCAGTACTTC.

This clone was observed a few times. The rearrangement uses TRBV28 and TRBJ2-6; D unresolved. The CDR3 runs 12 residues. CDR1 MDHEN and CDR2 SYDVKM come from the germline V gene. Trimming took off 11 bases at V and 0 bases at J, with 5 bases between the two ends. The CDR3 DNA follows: TGTGCCGTCGGCTCTGGGGCCAACGTCCTGACTTTC. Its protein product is CAVGSGANVLTF.

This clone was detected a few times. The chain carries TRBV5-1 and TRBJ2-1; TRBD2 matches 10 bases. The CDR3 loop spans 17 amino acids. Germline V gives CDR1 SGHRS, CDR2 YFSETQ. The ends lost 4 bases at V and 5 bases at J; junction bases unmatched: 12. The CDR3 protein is CASSEERGGLRNNEQFF. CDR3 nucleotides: TGCGCCAGCAGCGAAGAGCGGGGGGGCCTGAGGAACAATGAGCAGTTCTTC.

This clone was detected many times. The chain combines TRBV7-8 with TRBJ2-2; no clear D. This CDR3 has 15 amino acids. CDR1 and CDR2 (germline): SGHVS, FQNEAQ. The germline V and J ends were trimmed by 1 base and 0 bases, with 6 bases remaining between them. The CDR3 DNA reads TGTGCCAGCAGCTTAGGGACCGCGAACACCGGGGAGCTGTTTTTT. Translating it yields CASSLGTANTGELFF.

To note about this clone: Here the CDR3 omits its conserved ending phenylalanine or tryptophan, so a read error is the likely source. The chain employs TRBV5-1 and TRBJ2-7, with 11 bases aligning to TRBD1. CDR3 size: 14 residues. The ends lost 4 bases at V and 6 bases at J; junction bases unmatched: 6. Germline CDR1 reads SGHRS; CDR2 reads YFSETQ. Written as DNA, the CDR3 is TGCGCCAGCAGCCCGGGACAGGGGGTTATCGAGCAGTACCTC. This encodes CASSPGQGVIEQYL.

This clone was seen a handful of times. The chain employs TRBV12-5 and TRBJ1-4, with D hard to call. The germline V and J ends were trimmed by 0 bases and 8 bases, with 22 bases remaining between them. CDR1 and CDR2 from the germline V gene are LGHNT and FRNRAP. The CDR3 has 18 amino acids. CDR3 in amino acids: CASGLVAGDDRMMEKLFF. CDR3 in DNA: TGTGCTAGTGGTTTGGTAGCGGGTGATGATCGAATGATGGAAAAACTGTTTTTT.

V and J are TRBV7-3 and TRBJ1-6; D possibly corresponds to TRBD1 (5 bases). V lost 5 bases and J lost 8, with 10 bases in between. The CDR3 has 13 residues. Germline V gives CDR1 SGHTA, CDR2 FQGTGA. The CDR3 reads CASSLRVDSPLHF. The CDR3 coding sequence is TGTGCCAGCAGCCTCAGGGTGGATTCACCCCTCCACTTT.